The clone carrying this T cell receptor (beta chain) was seen only once. TCRdb keeps only in-frame clones here, not all; method: immunoSEQ multiplex PCR. The sample contains approximately 64,000 clones, under 95% of which appear only once. The entry originates in a study of T cell responses to AZD1222 COVID-19 vaccine. The CDR3 runs 13 residues. CDR1 is SGHAT, CDR2 FQNNGV, per germline. Unmatched junction bases numbered 5, after V lost 6 bases and J lost 5 bases. The chain has TRBV11-2 and TRBJ2-5, with 8 bases lining up with TRBD2. The receptor's source is an adult who received the MenACWY meningococcal vaccine as a control. The specimen comprised peripheral blood, sampled 28 days after the second dose of the MenACWY control vaccine. The CDR3 here is CASSKAGDETQYF. The CDR3 coding sequence is TGTGCCAGCAGTAAAGCGGGAGATGAGACCCAGTACTTC.